Each of the 20 T cell receptor beta chains below was sequenced from the same sample in a study of OX40 agonist ivuxolimab in advanced cancers. This table comes from immunoSEQ multiplex PCR, and its TCRdb copy is limited to in-frame clones, with some not included. The profile shows 70,000 or so clones, 84% of them singletons. Sequencing used CD4+ or CD8+ T cells sorted from blood, obtained in a trial of the OX40 agonist ivuxolimab. These receptors were collected from an adult with an advanced solid tumor such as melanoma, head and neck, liver or kidney cancer.

V is TRBV7-2 and J is TRBJ2-1; 8 bases agree with TRBD2. The CDR3 has 15 amino acids. The junction had 9 bases not matched to a gene; V was cut back by 10 bases and J by 1 base. CDR1 SGHTA and CDR2 FQGNSA come from the germline V gene. Here the CDR3 reads CATVGGRSSYNEQFF. CDR3 sequence (DNA): TGTGCCACCGTGGGCGGGAGGTCATCCTACAATGAGCAGTTCTTC.

The genes are TRBV5-5 and TRBJ2-3; 12 bases line up with TRBD2. Per germline, CDR1 SGHKS and CDR2 YYEKEE (reference sequence). Trimming removed 2 bases from V and 4 bases from J; junction bases left unmatched: 8. The CDR3 has 17 amino acids. CDR3 nucleotide sequence: TGTGCCAGCAGCTTTACGACTAGCGGGAGAAGCGCAGATACGCAGTATTTT. It encodes CASSFTTSGRSADTQYF.

The rearrangement links TRBV7-2 to TRBJ1-4; D not resolved. CDR1 SGHTA and CDR2 FQGNSA come from the germline V gene. The CDR3 covers 12 residues. Trimming took 5 bases from V and 3 from J, leaving 4 bases between them. CDR3 DNA: TGTGCCAGCAGCCTGTCTAATGAAAAACTGTTTTTT. This encodes CASSLSNEKLFF.

This chain uses TRBV15 with TRBJ2-5; maybe TRBD2 (6 bases). The CDR3 totals 16 residues. CDR1 is LNHNV and CDR2 is YYDKDF in the germline V gene (reference sequence). V was cut by 1 base and J by 5 bases, with 17 bases left in between. The CDR3 spells CATSRGGAGSFETQYF. The CDR3 nucleotides are TGTGCCACCAGCAGAGGAGGGGCGGGATCCTTCGAGACCCAGTACTTC.

The rearrangement uses TRBV6-5 and TRBJ1-1, with unresolved D. CDR1 is MNHEY and CDR2 is SVGAGI in the germline V gene. V lost 6 bases, J lost 7 bases, and 15 bases lay in between. The CDR3 has 13 amino acids. The CDR3 DNA follows: TGTGCCAGCAGCTCCGCCGGGGAGAGTGAAGCTTTCTTT. Translating it yields CASSSAGESEAFF.

The V call is TRBV7-2, the J call TRBJ2-2, with 13 bases identical to TRBD2. With V trimmed by 5 bases and J by 4 bases, 4 bases remained unmatched. The CDR3 covers 16 residues. Germline V gives CDR1 SGHTA, CDR2 FQGNSA. The CDR3: CASSLRLAGGTGELFF. CDR3 nucleotides: TGTGCCAGCAGCCTAAGACTAGCGGGGGGCACCGGGGAGCTGTTTTTT.

The chain recombines TRBV28 with TRBJ2-3; 7 positions match TRBD1. This CDR3 is 15 amino acids long. The V gene end was trimmed by 8 bases and the J gene end by 4 bases; junction bases not matched to a gene: 12. Germline values: CDR1 MDHEN, CDR2 SYDVKM. CDR3 in amino acids: CASGLPGQWPDTQYF. The CDR3 DNA reads as TGTGCCAGCGGGCTACCGGGACAGTGGCCAGATACGCAGTATTTT.

The V call is TRBV25-1, the J call TRBJ1-2; 7 bases map to TRBD1. Looked up from germline, CDR1 is MGHDK and CDR2 is SYGVNS. V trimming: 5 bases; J trimming: 3 bases; junction bases outside the gene matches: 9. The CDR3 runs 15 residues. CDR3 coding DNA: TGTGCCAGCAGTCCCCGGACAGGACCCTACTATGGCTACACCTTC. This encodes CASSPRTGPYYGYTF.

The chain carries TRBV2 and TRBJ1-4, with TRBD1 matching 8 bases. This CDR3 is built from 14 residues. CDR1 is SNHLY and CDR2 is FYNNEI in the germline V gene. The trim removed 5 bases at V and 5 bases at J, leaving 4 bases unmatched. CDR3 bases: TGTGCCAGCAGTCAGGGGGCGCGAAATGAAAAACTGTTTTTT. It encodes CASSQGARNEKLFF. The full variable domain, rest sourced from reference TRBV2 and TRBJ1-4, is EPEVTQTPSHQVTQMGQEVILRCVPISNHLYFYWYRQILGQKVEFLVSFYNNEISEKSEIFDDQFSVERPDGSNFTLKIRSTKLEDSAMYFCASSQGARNEKLFFGSGTQLSVL.

The table lists this clone with a count of one. The chain carries TRBV5-1 and TRBJ2-1, with 9 bases lining up with TRBD2. Germline V gives CDR1 SGHRS, CDR2 YFSETQ. This CDR3 contains 14 residues. The V segment lost 1 base and the J segment 7 bases; nucleotides outside the gene matches: 3. The CDR3 spells CASSLTTSGNEQFF. The CDR3 DNA reads TGCGCCAGCAGCTTGACGACTAGCGGAAATGAGCAGTTCTTC.

This sequence joins TRBV7-9 and TRBJ1-1; D is perhaps TRBD1 (5 bases). Germline loops: CDR1 SEHNR, CDR2 FQNEAQ (reference sequence). V was pared by 5 bases and J by 0 bases, with 7 bases between. This CDR3 spans 13 amino acids. The CDR3 is CASSRQMNTEAFF. CDR3 coding DNA: TGTGCCAGCAGCCGACAGATGAACACTGAAGCTTTCTTT.

V gene TRBV5-1 combines with J gene TRBJ1-1, with D tentatively TRBD1 (5 bases). The V gene's germline CDR1 is SGHRS and CDR2 YFSETQ. This CDR3 comprises 18 residues. V shed 2 bases and J shed 3 bases, with 23 bases lying between them. This CDR3 reads CASSFWLRQLGRDTEAFF. CDR3 bases: TGCGCCAGCAGCTTTTGGTTGCGACAGTTAGGAAGGGACACTGAAGCTTTCTTT. The full variable domain, in which reference TRBV5-1 and TRBJ1-1 provide the parts outside the CDR3, is KAGVTQTPRYLIKTRGQQVTLSCSPISGHRSVSWYQQTPGQGLQFLFEYFSETQRNKGNFPGRFSGRQFSNSRSEMNVSTLELGDSALYLCASSFWLRQLGRDTEAFFGQGTRLTVV.

CDR3 region: CASSLGTSGNTQYF. The DNA for the CDR3 is TGCGCCAGCAGCTTGGGGACTAGCGGAAATACGCAGTATTTT. The J gene is TRBJ2-3, the V gene TRBV5-1; TRBD2 aligns across 10 bases. Looked up from germline, CDR1 is SGHRS and CDR2 is YFSETQ. The CDR3 is 14 residues long. The V segment lost 0 bases and the J segment 7 bases; nucleotides outside the gene matches: 2.

This clone was seen once. The V and J genes are TRBV7-9 and TRBJ1-4; D remains unclear. Germline V gene sequence: CDR1 SEHNR, CDR2 FQNEAQ (reference sequence). Trimming shortened V by 6 bases and J by 11 bases, and 16 bases separated the two germline ends. The CDR3 sequence is 13 residues long. CDR3 in amino acids: CASSKQSDLKLFF. DNA of the CDR3: TGTGCCAGCAGTAAACAATCGGACCTTAAACTGTTTTTT.

The chain joins TRBV30 to TRBJ1-1; possibly TRBD1 for D (5 bases). The V end was cut by 4 bases, the J end by 1 base, with 25 bases between. The CDR3 covers 18 residues. The germline V gene encodes CDR1 GTSNPN and CDR2 SVGIG (reference sequence). DNA of the CDR3: TGTGCCTGGAACCCCGGTAGGACATTCGGGAGGGGGAACACTGAAGCTTTCTTT. The encoded protein is CAWNPGRTFGRGNTEAFF.

The chain combines TRBV5-1 with TRBJ2-5; 7 nucleotides match TRBD1. The J call may not be correct, given that the DNA end is closer to TRBJ2-7. The CDR3 spans 14 residues. Germline V lookup: CDR1 SGHRS, CDR2 YFSETQ. The CDR3 region has the DNA TGCGCCAGCAGCTTGGGACAGGGTAGCTACGAGCAGTACTTC. Residues: CASSLGQGSYEQYF.

The chain uses TRBV5-4 and TRBJ2-3; D unresolved. CDR1 and CDR2 from the germline V gene are SGHNT and YYREEE (reference sequence). The V end was cut by 4 bases, the J end by 5 bases, with 8 bases between. The CDR3 extends over 12 amino acids. CDR3 coding DNA: TGTGCCAGCAGCCGCAGTGGAGATACGCAGTATTTT. Its translation: CASSRSGDTQYF.

The rearrangement uses TRBV27 and TRBJ1-1; a weak D match, TRBD1 (6 bases). Trimming removed 5 bases at V and 7 bases at J, with 11 bases between. Germline V gene lookup returns CDR1 MNHEY and CDR2 SMNVEV (reference sequence). There are 12 residues in the CDR3. For the CDR3, the DNA is TGTGCCAGCAGTCAAACAGGGCTTGAAGCTTTCTTT. Residues: CASSQTGLEAFF.

The chain uses TRBV10-2 and TRBJ2-1; maybe TRBD1 (5 bases). Germline V gene lookup returns CDR1 WSHSY and CDR2 SAAADI. This CDR3 region has 15 residues. The V gene lost 3 bases and the J gene lost 5 bases, with 14 bases spanning the gap. Here the CDR3 reads CASSDGRGRHNEQFF. Written as DNA, the CDR3 is TGCGCCAGCAGTGACGGAAGGGGTCGCCACAATGAGCAGTTCTTC.

This sequence joins TRBV14 and TRBJ1-1, with a possible D match to TRBD1 (6 bases). CDR3 length: 14 residues. In germline, CDR1 is SGHDN, CDR2 FVKESK. V was trimmed by 6 bases and J by 1 base, leaving 12 bases between them. Here the CDR3 DNA reads TGTGCCAGCAGGGCAGGGGTTCGGAACACTGAAGCTTTCTTT. It codes for CASRAGVRNTEAFF.